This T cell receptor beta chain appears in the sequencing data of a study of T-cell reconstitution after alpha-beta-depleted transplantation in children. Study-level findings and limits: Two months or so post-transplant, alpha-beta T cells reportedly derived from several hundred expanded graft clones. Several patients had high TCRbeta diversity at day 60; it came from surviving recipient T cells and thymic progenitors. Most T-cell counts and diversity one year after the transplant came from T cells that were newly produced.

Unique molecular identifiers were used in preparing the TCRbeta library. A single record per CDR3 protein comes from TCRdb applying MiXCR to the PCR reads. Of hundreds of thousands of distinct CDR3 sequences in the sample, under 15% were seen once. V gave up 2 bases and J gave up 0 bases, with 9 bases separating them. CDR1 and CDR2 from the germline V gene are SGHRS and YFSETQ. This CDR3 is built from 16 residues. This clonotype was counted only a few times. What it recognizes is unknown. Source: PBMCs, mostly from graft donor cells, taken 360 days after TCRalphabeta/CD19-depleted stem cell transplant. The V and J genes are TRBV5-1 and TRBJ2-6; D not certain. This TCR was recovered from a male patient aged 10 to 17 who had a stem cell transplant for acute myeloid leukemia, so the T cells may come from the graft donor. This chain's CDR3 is CASSLVEPSGANVLTF. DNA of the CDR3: TGCGCCAGCAGCTTAGTTGAACCCTCTGGGGCCAACGTCCTGACTTTC.